These T cell receptor beta chains were read from a single sample in a study of blood T cell repertoires in COVID-19. Libraries were prepared by immunoSEQ multiplex PCR; TCRdb keeps only in-frame clonotypes and omits some of them. The sample records some 210,000 clones, around four fifths being singletons. Sequencing was performed on peripheral blood. The receptor source for this set is a woman between 65 and 79 years old with active or convalescent COVID-19. The CDR3 runs from the conserved cysteine through the conserved F or W. A D gene is named only where the DNA matches it firmly. For some rows the clone size is stated as once, few or many, or as a class when expanded; others skip it.

d_gene: TRBD2
j_gene: TRBJ2-7
abundance: NA
v_gene: TRBV4-1
CDR3aa: CASSPREGYEQYF
CDR3nt: TGCGCCAGCAGCCCTAGGGAGGGTTACGAGCAGTACTTC

d_gene: NA
j_gene: TRBJ1-1
abundance: few
v_gene: TRBV16
CDR3aa: CASSRQSLNTEAFF
CDR3nt: TGTGCCAGCAGCCGGCAGTCTTTGAACACTGAAGCTTTCTTT

d_gene: NA
j_gene: TRBJ2-7
abundance: NA
v_gene: TRBV12-3/TRBV12-4
CDR3aa: CASSLSFHEQYF
CDR3nt: TGTGCCAGCAGTTTAAGCTTCCACGAGCAGTACTTC

d_gene: TRBD2
j_gene: TRBJ2-1
abundance: NA
v_gene: TRBV5-1
CDR3aa: CASSLSAGGPLEQFF
CDR3nt: TGCGCCAGCAGCTTGTCGGCGGGAGGGCCCCTTGAGCAGTTCTTC

d_gene: NA
j_gene: TRBJ2-7
abundance: NA
v_gene: TRBV19
CDR3aa: CASSPSLGGAQQYEQYF
CDR3nt: TGTGCCAGTAGTCCCAGCTTGGGGGGGGCGCAACAGTACGAGCAGTACTTC

d_gene: NA
j_gene: TRBJ2-1
abundance: once
v_gene: TRBV18
CDR3aa: CASSGGGDEQFF
CDR3nt: TGTGCCAGCTCTGGCGGAGGAGATGAGCAGTTCTTC

d_gene: NA
j_gene: TRBJ2-3
abundance: NA
v_gene: TRBV5-1
CDR3aa: CASMYTDTQYF
CDR3nt: TGCGCCAGCATGTACACAGATACGCAGTATTTT

d_gene: NA
j_gene: TRBJ2-2
abundance: NA
v_gene: TRBV7-2
CDR3aa: CASSWMVAATETGELFF
CDR3nt: TGTGCCAGCAGCTGGATGGTAGCGGCAACCGAAACCGGGGAGCTGTTTTTT

d_gene: NA
j_gene: TRBJ2-5
abundance: NA
v_gene: TRBV25-1
CDR3aa: CASSEDAGPKTQYF
CDR3nt: TGTGCCAGCAGTGAAGATGCAGGGCCGAAGACCCAGTACTTC

d_gene: NA
j_gene: TRBJ1-6
abundance: many
v_gene: TRBV7-8
CDR3aa: CASSPRGGGPNNSPLHF
CDR3nt: TGTGCCAGCAGCCCGAGGGGAGGGGGTCCCAATAATTCACCCCTCCACTTT

d_gene: TRBD1
j_gene: TRBJ2-7
abundance: NA
v_gene: TRBV3-1/TRBV3-2
CDR3aa: CASSQPGQGANEQYF
CDR3nt: TGTGCCAGCAGCCAACCGGGACAGGGGGCCAACGAGCAGTACTTC

d_gene: TRBD2
j_gene: TRBJ2-5
abundance: NA
v_gene: TRBV19
CDR3aa: CASMIAGGETQYF
CDR3nt: TGTGCCAGTATGATTGCGGGAGGAGAGACCCAGTACTTC

d_gene: TRBD2
j_gene: TRBJ2-1
abundance: NA
v_gene: TRBV2
CDR3aa: CASRGTSGSSYNEQFF
CDR3nt: TGTGCCAGCAGGGGGACTAGCGGGAGCTCCTACAATGAGCAGTTCTTC

d_gene: TRBD2
j_gene: TRBJ2-5
abundance: NA
v_gene: TRBV4-1
CDR3aa: CASSQEGLAGARETQYF
CDR3nt: TGCGCCAGCAGCCAAGAGGGACTAGCGGGAGCGCGGGAGACCCAGTACTTC

d_gene: TRBD1
j_gene: TRBJ2-7
abundance: NA
v_gene: TRBV6-5
CDR3aa: CASRRGQEFSYEQYF
CDR3nt: TGTGCCAGCAGGAGGGGACAGGAGTTCTCCTACGAGCAGTACTTC

d_gene: NA
j_gene: TRBJ2-1
abundance: NA
v_gene: TRBV19
CDR3aa: CASESYNEQFF
CDR3nt: TGTGCCAGTGAGTCCTACAATGAGCAGTTCTTC

d_gene: NA
j_gene: TRBJ2-5
abundance: NA
v_gene: TRBV20-1
CDR3aa: CSASGSGQETQYF
CDR3nt: TGCAGTGCCAGTGGATCAGGGCAAGAGACCCAGTACTTC

d_gene: NA
j_gene: TRBJ2-1
abundance: NA
v_gene: TRBV11-2
CDR3aa: CASSLDRLARPNEQFF
CDR3nt: TGTGCCAGCAGCTTAGATCGCCTAGCCAGGCCCAATGAGCAGTTCTTC

d_gene: NA
j_gene: TRBJ1-1
abundance: NA
v_gene: TRBV28
CDR3aa: CACGGFDREAFF
CDR3nt: TGTGCCTGTGGGGGGTTCGACAGAGAAGCTTTCTTT

d_gene: TRBD2
j_gene: TRBJ2-1
abundance: NA
v_gene: TRBV5-1
CDR3aa: CASSFLLAGDNEQFF
CDR3nt: TGCGCCAGCAGCTTCTTACTAGCGGGAGACAATGAGCAGTTCTTC

d_gene: TRBD1
j_gene: TRBJ1-1
abundance: NA
v_gene: TRBV7-2
CDR3aa: CASSLTGAGGTEAFF
CDR3nt: TGTGCCAGCAGCTTGACAGGGGCCGGCGGCACTGAAGCTTTCTTT

d_gene: NA
j_gene: TRBJ1-5
abundance: NA
v_gene: TRBV19
CDR3aa: CASSIFRERDNQPQHF
CDR3nt: TGTGCCAGTAGTATCTTCCGGGAAAGGGACAATCAGCCCCAGCATTTT

d_gene: TRBD1
j_gene: TRBJ1-5
abundance: NA
v_gene: TRBV2
CDR3aa: CASSKRGRGYSNQPQHF
CDR3nt: TGTGCCAGCAGCAAAAGGGGGCGGGGATATAGCAATCAGCCCCAGCATTTT

d_gene: NA
j_gene: TRBJ2-1
abundance: NA
v_gene: TRBV12-5
CDR3aa: CASGSPGSGGIYNEQFF
CDR3nt: TGTGCTAGTGGTTCCCCGGGGTCTGGGGGGATCTACAATGAGCAGTTCTTC

d_gene: TRBD2
j_gene: TRBJ2-5
abundance: once
v_gene: TRBV5-4
CDR3aa: CASSPGGWGQETQYF
CDR3nt: TGTGCCAGCAGCCCGGGAGGGTGGGGACAAGAGACCCAGTACTTC

d_gene: NA
j_gene: TRBJ2-1
abundance: NA
v_gene: TRBV3-1/TRBV3-2
CDR3aa: CASSQGPRLGMNEQFF
CDR3nt: TGTGCCAGCAGCCAAGGGCCTAGGTTAGGCATGAATGAGCAGTTCTTC

d_gene: NA
j_gene: TRBJ2-2
abundance: NA
v_gene: TRBV19
CDR3aa: CASSRNPEVLGELFF
CDR3nt: TGTGCCAGTAGTCGAAACCCGGAGGTATTGGGGGAGCTGTTTTTT

d_gene: NA
j_gene: TRBJ1-1
abundance: NA
v_gene: TRBV7-7
CDR3aa: CASSPREQMNTEAFF
CDR3nt: TGTGCCAGCAGCCCGAGGGAACAAATGAACACTGAAGCTTTCTTT

d_gene: NA
j_gene: TRBJ2-7
abundance: NA
v_gene: TRBV2
CDR3aa: CASRRTLLGEQYF
CDR3nt: TGTGCCAGCAGGAGGACTCTCTTAGGGGAGCAGTACTTC

d_gene: TRBD1
j_gene: TRBJ1-4
abundance: NA
v_gene: TRBV4-2
CDR3aa: CASSQSGTGGSANEKLFF
CDR3nt: TGTGCCAGCAGCCAGTCCGGGACAGGGGGCTCAGCTAATGAAAAACTGTTTTTT

d_gene: NA
j_gene: TRBJ1-2
abundance: few
v_gene: TRBV5-1
CDR3aa: CASSLARRDVDYGYTF
CDR3nt: TGCGCCAGCAGCTTGGCCAGGAGGGATGTCGACTATGGCTACACCTTC

d_gene: NA
j_gene: TRBJ2-5
abundance: few
v_gene: TRBV19
CDR3aa: CASSAGQLYQETQYF
CDR3nt: TGTGCCAGTAGTGCGGGACAGTTGTACCAAGAGACCCAGTACTTC

d_gene: NA
j_gene: TRBJ2-1
abundance: NA
v_gene: TRBV4-2
CDR3aa: CASSQDRKPYNEQFF
CDR3nt: TGTGCCAGCAGCCAAGATAGAAAACCGTACAATGAGCAGTTCTTC

d_gene: TRBD2
j_gene: TRBJ2-1
abundance: NA
v_gene: TRBV28
CDR3aa: CASRDPGLAATEQFF
CDR3nt: TGTGCCAGCAGAGATCCGGGACTAGCGGCGACTGAGCAGTTCTTC

d_gene: NA
j_gene: TRBJ1-1
abundance: NA
v_gene: TRBV28
CDR3aa: CASSSGSVNTEAFF
CDR3nt: TGTGCCAGCAGTTCAGGGTCGGTGAACACTGAAGCTTTCTTT

d_gene: TRBD1
j_gene: TRBJ2-7
abundance: NA
v_gene: TRBV15
CDR3aa: CATSTGGQGHYEQYF
CDR3nt: TGTGCCACCAGCACAGGTGGACAGGGGCACTACGAGCAGTACTTC

d_gene: NA
j_gene: TRBJ2-2
abundance: NA
v_gene: TRBV19
CDR3aa: CASGRADRAGTGELFF
CDR3nt: TGTGCCAGTGGGAGGGCGGACAGGGCTGGCACCGGGGAGCTGTTTTTT

d_gene: NA
j_gene: TRBJ1-4
abundance: NA
v_gene: TRBV28
CDR3aa: CASMRQLNEKLFF
CDR3nt: TGTGCCAGCATGCGGCAGCTTAATGAAAAACTGTTTTTT

d_gene: TRBD2
j_gene: TRBJ2-3
abundance: NA
v_gene: TRBV6-2/TRBV6-3
CDR3aa: CASSYGGLAGVDTQYF
CDR3nt: TGTGCCAGCAGTTACGGGGGACTAGCGGGAGTAGATACGCAGTATTTT

d_gene: TRBD1
j_gene: TRBJ2-1
abundance: NA
v_gene: TRBV11-2
CDR3aa: CASSPRQGWNEQFF
CDR3nt: TGTGCCAGCAGCCCTCGACAGGGTTGGAATGAGCAGTTCTTC

d_gene: NA
j_gene: TRBJ1-2
abundance: few
v_gene: TRBV7-9
CDR3aa: CASSPEGHNYGYTF
CDR3nt: TGTGCCAGCAGCCCCGAGGGACACAACTATGGCTACACCTTC

d_gene: TRBD1
j_gene: TRBJ1-3
abundance: NA
v_gene: TRBV28
CDR3aa: CASSLRQGRNTIYF
CDR3nt: TGTGCCAGCAGTCTGAGACAGGGTCGAAACACCATATATTTT